The 24 T cell receptor beta chains listed next were all sequenced from one sample in a study of cytomegalovirus exposure and HLA in healthy donors. PCR amplification relied on 60 Vbeta primers (plus 13 Jbeta primers). Method: immunoSEQ multiplex PCR; TCRdb's copy keeps in-frame clones and lacks some. Listed are approximately 80,000 clones; 3% to 4% falls within the top ten. The sample consisted of PBMCs. These TCRs come from a man between 18 and 35 years old in good health and CMV-seropositive.

V usage is TRBV2 and J usage is TRBJ2-7, with 11 bases identical to TRBD1. The J segment lost 6 bases and the V segment lost 3 bases, leaving 7 bases of the junction unmatched. Germline V gives CDR1 SNHLY, CDR2 FYNNEI. This CDR3 region has 15 residues. The CDR3 here is CASSEGDGTGGEQYF. CDR3 in DNA: TGTGCCAGCAGTGAGGGAGACGGGACAGGGGGCGAGCAGTACTTC.

The chain joins TRBV2 to TRBJ2-7, with 9 nucleotides matching TRBD2. V shed 8 bases, J shed 5 bases, and the junction held 13 bases outside the gene matches. Looked up from germline, CDR1 is SNHLY and CDR2 is FYNNEI. The CDR3 consists of 15 residues. The CDR3 bases are TGTGCCAGCGCCCGGGATGCGGGGGGGCCCCACGAGCAGTACTTC. The encoded protein is CASARDAGGPHEQYF. The full variable domain, completed using reference TRBV2 and TRBJ2-7, is EPEVTQTPSHQVTQMGQEVILRCVPISNHLYFYWYRQILGQKVEFLVSFYNNEISEKSEIFDDQFSVERPDGSNFTLKIRSTKLEDSAMYFCASARDAGGPHEQYFGPGTRLTVT.

The chain joins TRBV28 to TRBJ1-6; TRBD1 agrees at 8 bases. The CDR3 loop spans 15 amino acids. V was pared by 6 bases and J by 7 bases, with 8 bases of the junction left unmatched. The germline V gene encodes CDR1 MDHEN and CDR2 SYDVKM. The CDR3 here is CASRSGQGSNSPLHF. Here the CDR3 DNA reads TGTGCCAGCAGATCCGGACAGGGAAGCAATTCACCCCTCCACTTT. Variable domain in full (rest from reference TRBV28 and TRBJ1-6): DVKVTQSSRYLVKRTGEKVFLECVQDMDHENMFWYRQDPGLGLRLIYFSYDVKMKEKGDIPEGYSVSREKKERFSLILESASTNQTSMYLCASRSGQGSNSPLHFGNGTRLTVT.

The V gene is TRBV30, the J gene TRBJ1-2; weak D call: TRBD1 (5 bases). From germline, CDR1 is GTSNPN and CDR2 SVGIG (reference sequence). The CDR3 totals 14 residues. V was shortened by 5 bases and J by 8 bases, with 21 bases between the two germline ends. CDR3 coding DNA: TGTGCCTGGCAAAATAGACAGTCCCCCGGGGGCTACACCTTC. Protein product: CAWQNRQSPGGYTF. The full variable domain, completed using reference TRBV30 and TRBJ1-2, is SQTIHQWPATLVQPVGSPLSLECTVEGTSNPNLYWYRQAAGRGLQLLFYSVGIGQISSEVPQNLSASRPQDRQFILSSKKLLLSDSGFYLCAWQNRQSPGGYTFGSGTRLTVV.

The chain uses TRBV19 and TRBJ2-2; 7 nucleotides line up with TRBD2. Trimming removed 8 bases from V and 4 bases from J; junction bases left unmatched: 13. The CDR3 covers 16 residues. Germline values: CDR1 LNHDA, CDR2 SQIVND (reference sequence). CDR3 nucleotide sequence: TGTGCCAGTCTGTCGGGAGGTCCTTCGAGCACCGGGGAGCTGTTTTTT. As protein: CASLSGGPSSTGELFF.

The rearrangement joins TRBV28 to TRBJ2-7, with D perhaps TRBD2 (11 bases). This CDR3 has 18 residues. The V end was cut by 5 bases, the J end by 5 bases, with 28 bases between. Germline values: CDR1 MDHEN, CDR2 SYDVKM. CDR3 sequence reads: CASSLGQGRSGREDEQYF. The CDR3 DNA is TGTGCCAGCAGTCTGGGACAGGGGCGTAGCGGGAGGGAGGACGAGCAGTACTTC.

The genes are TRBV19 and TRBJ1-2; TRBD1 aligns across 7 bases. Trimming cost V 2 bases and J 5 bases; bases outside gene matches: 5. From germline, CDR1 is LNHDA and CDR2 SQIVND (reference sequence). The CDR3 contains 14 residues. DNA of the CDR3: TGTGCCAGTAGTATATCCTCGACAGGGTATGGCTACACCTTC. Its protein product is CASSISSTGYGYTF.

The rearrangement joins TRBV4-2 to TRBJ2-3, with 9 bases aligning to TRBD2. Germline trimming cut 3 bases from V and 6 bases from J; bases unmatched to any gene: 10. Germline V gene lookup returns CDR1 LGHNA and CDR2 YNFKEQ. The CDR3 extends over 16 amino acids. The chain's CDR3 is CASSHLGRGGVDTQYF. The CDR3 DNA is TGTGCCAGCAGCCACCTAGGGCGGGGGGGCGTCGATACGCAGTATTTT.

The chain joins TRBV13 to TRBJ2-4, with D possibly matching TRBD1 (5 bases). Germline CDR1 is PRHDT and CDR2 is FYEKMQ (reference sequence). V was trimmed by 4 bases and J by 4 bases, leaving 11 bases between them. CDR3 size: 14 residues. CDR3 sequence: CASSSEAGKNIQYF. The DNA for the CDR3 is TGTGCCAGCAGCTCAGAGGCAGGGAAAAACATTCAGTACTTC. Drawing the rest from reference TRBV13 and TRBJ2-4, the complete variable domain is AAGVIQSPRHLIKEKRETATLKCYPIPRHDTVYWYQQGPGQDPQFLISFYEKMQSDKGSIPDRFSAQQFSDYHSELNMSSLELGDSALYFCASSSEAGKNIQYFGAGTRLSVL.

Notes on this clone: Here the CDR3 omits its conserved ending phenylalanine or tryptophan, so a read error is the likely source. The chain has TRBV7-2 and TRBJ1-6; D remains unclear. CDR3 length: 17 amino acids. Per the germline V gene, CDR1 is SGHTA and CDR2 is FQGNSA. V was cut by 5 bases and J by 3 bases, with 17 bases left in between. CDR3 DNA sequence: TGTGCCAGCAGCACCCTAGGAGTTCCTTTCTATAATTCACCCCTCCACCTT. Protein sequence: CASSTLGVPFYNSPLHL.

The chain is built from TRBV27 and TRBJ2-3, with TRBD2 as a possible D gene (6 bases). The CDR3 spans 18 residues. Germline-derived CDR1 and CDR2 are MNHEY and SMNVEV (reference sequence). V lost 4 bases and J 2 bases, leaving 22 bases between the germline ends. CDR3 DNA: TGTGCCAGCAGTTCCAGGGCGGACTACCCGAGGATCACAGATACGCAGTATTTT. Protein sequence: CASSSRADYPRITDTQYF.

The chain employs TRBV6-6 and TRBJ1-5, with no clear D. Trimming removed 4 bases at V and 2 bases at J, with 12 bases between. CDR3 length equals 15 residues. Per germline, CDR1 MNHNY and CDR2 SVGAGI (reference sequence). The CDR3 coding sequence is TGTGCCAGCAGTTTCCGCGGGGTCGGCAATCAGCCCCAGCATTTT. Protein sequence: CASSFRGVGNQPQHF.

This chain uses TRBV28 with TRBJ2-7; 9 nucleotides line up with TRBD1. Germline CDR1 MDHEN, CDR2 SYDVKM. The CDR3 spans 15 residues. V dropped 3 bases and J dropped 3; count of bases not matched to a gene: 6. The CDR3 bases are TGTGCCAGCAGTTTGTCGGGACAGGGTTACTACGAGCAGTACTTC. This sequence encodes CASSLSGQGYYEQYF.

The chain recombines TRBV5-1 with TRBJ2-1, with TRBD2 matching 10 bases. The V gene end was trimmed by 5 bases and the J gene end by 2 bases; junction bases not matched to a gene: 7. The germline V gene encodes CDR1 SGHRS and CDR2 YFSETQ. The CDR3 is 16 amino acids. CDR3 in amino acids: CASSSTSGNPYNEQFF. The CDR3 DNA sequence: TGCGCCAGCAGTTCAACTAGCGGGAACCCCTACAATGAGCAGTTCTTC.

This sequence joins TRBV19 and TRBJ2-7; 8 bases line up with TRBD2. Germline V gene lookup returns CDR1 LNHDA and CDR2 SQIVND (reference sequence). J gave up 7 bases and V 1 base, and 12 bases lay outside the gene matches. The CDR3 contains 16 residues. CDR3 sequence: CASSIGPPLAASEQYF. The DNA of the CDR3 is TGTGCCAGTAGTATAGGCCCTCCACTAGCGGCGAGTGAGCAGTACTTC.

J is TRBJ2-3 and V is TRBV5-1; possibly TRBD1 for D (6 bases). The ends were cut back, 0 bases at V and 4 bases at J, with 15 bases in the middle. CDR3 length: 16 residues. The germline V gene has CDR1 SGHRS and CDR2 YFSETQ. The CDR3 DNA is TGCGCCAGCAGCTTGGTCAAGGGGGAACTCCCAGATACGCAGTATTTT. Translated: CASSLVKGELPDTQYF.

The rearrangement uses TRBV5-4 and TRBJ1-1; D is ambiguous. The germline V gene encodes CDR1 SGHNT and CDR2 YYREEE (reference sequence). Trimming pared 3 bases from V and 1 base from J, leaving 10 bases between. This CDR3 contains 14 residues. As DNA, the CDR3 is TGTGCCAGCAGCTCCACCAGAAGGAACACTGAAGCTTTCTTT. It is translated as CASSSTRRNTEAFF.

V and J are TRBV27 and TRBJ1-6; 9 bases are shared with TRBD1. CDR1 and CDR2 from the germline V gene are MNHEY and SMNVEV (reference sequence). This CDR3 is 14 amino acids long. V lost 4 bases and J lost 10; bases outside the gene matches: 5. CDR3 coding DNA: TGTGCCAGCAGTTCCGACAGGGGGGGATCACCCCTCCACTTT. This gives the protein CASSSDRGGSPLHF.

The rearrangement joins TRBV13 to TRBJ2-2; 7 bases map to TRBD1. The ends lost 5 bases at V and 6 bases at J; junction bases unmatched: 0. CDR1 is PRHDT and CDR2 is FYEKMQ in the germline V gene (reference sequence). This CDR3 is 12 amino acids long. CDR3 nucleotides: TGTGCCAGCAGCCAGGGGGCCGGGGAGCTGTTTTTT. It encodes CASSQGAGELFF.

V is TRBV6-1 and J is TRBJ2-1, with 15 bases that match TRBD2. The CDR3 loop spans 15 amino acids. CDR1 MNHNS and CDR2 SASEGT come from the germline V gene. J was trimmed by 9 bases and V by 11 bases; bases with no gene match: 11. CDR3 nucleotide sequence: TGTGCCTCCCGTCCCCGGACTAGCGGGGGGGGTGAGCAGTTCTTC. Translation gives CASRPRTSGGGEQFF.

This chain links TRBV5-4 with TRBJ2-2, with 7 bases matching TRBD2. Unmatched junction bases numbered 12, after V lost 0 bases and J lost 7 bases. Germline values: CDR1 SGHNT, CDR2 YYREEE (reference sequence). CDR3 size: 17 residues. The CDR3: CASSLGLAEVAVGELFF. CDR3 nucleotides: TGTGCCAGCAGCTTGGGGCTAGCGGAGGTAGCTGTCGGGGAGCTGTTTTTT.

The chain joins TRBV15 to TRBJ1-1, with D uncertain. In germline, CDR1 is LNHNV, CDR2 YYDKDF (reference sequence). The CDR3 is 15 amino acids. V was clipped by 2 bases and J by 1 base, with 11 bases between them. The CDR3 region is CATSRNPAENTEAFF. CDR3 nucleotides: TGTGCCACCAGCAGAAACCCCGCAGAGAACACTGAAGCTTTCTTT.

This sequence joins TRBV13 and TRBJ2-1; 9 bases agree with TRBD2. The CDR3 is 13 amino acids. V was clipped by 5 bases and J by 5 bases; unmatched bases: 1. Germline CDR1 PRHDT, CDR2 FYEKMQ (reference sequence). This CDR3 is CASSQRGDNEQFF. As DNA, the CDR3 is TGTGCCAGCAGCCAGCGGGGGGACAATGAGCAGTTCTTC.

DNA of the CDR3: TGCGCCAGCAGCTTCGGACTAGCGGGGGCCTACAATGAGCAGTTCTTC. Amino acid sequence: CASSFGLAGAYNEQFF. The chain uses TRBV5-1 and TRBJ2-1; 13 bases are shared with TRBD2. CDR3 length equals 16 residues. V lost 2 bases and J lost 2; bases outside the gene matches: 1. CDR1 SGHRS and CDR2 YFSETQ come from the germline V gene.